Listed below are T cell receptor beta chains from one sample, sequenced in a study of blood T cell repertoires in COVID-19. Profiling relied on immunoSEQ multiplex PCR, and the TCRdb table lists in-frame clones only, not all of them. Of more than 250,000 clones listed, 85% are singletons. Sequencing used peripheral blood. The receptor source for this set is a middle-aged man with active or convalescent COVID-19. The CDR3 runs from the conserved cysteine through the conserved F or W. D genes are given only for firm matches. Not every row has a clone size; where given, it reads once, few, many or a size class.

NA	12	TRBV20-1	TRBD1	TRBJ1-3	CSASRGGDTIYF	TGCAGTGCTAGTAGAGGGGGCGACACCATATATTTT
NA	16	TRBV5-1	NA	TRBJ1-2	CASSKGTARLNYGYTF	TGCGCCAGCAGCAAGGGGACTGCTAGACTTAACTATGGCTACACCTTC
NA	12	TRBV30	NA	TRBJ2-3	CAWSVSSYTQYF	TGTGCCTGGAGTGTATCTAGCTATACGCAGTATTTT
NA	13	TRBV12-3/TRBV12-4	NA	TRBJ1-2	CASSLGQERGYTF	TGTGCCAGCAGTTTAGGACAGGAGCGGGGCTACACCTTC
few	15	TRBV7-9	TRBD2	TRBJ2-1	CASSLGLAGYNEQFF	TGTGCCAGCAGCTTAGGGCTAGCGGGGTACAATGAGCAGTTCTTC
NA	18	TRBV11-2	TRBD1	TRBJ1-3	CASSLLGTGRVGGNTIYF	TGTGCCAGCAGTTTACTCGGGACAGGGCGAGTGGGGGGAAACACCATATATTTT
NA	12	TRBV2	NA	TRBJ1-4	CASTLGLEKLFF	TGTGCCAGCACCCTTGGGCTTGAAAAACTGTTTTTT
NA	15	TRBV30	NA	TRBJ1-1	CAWSPLGALNTEAFF	TGTGCCTGGAGTCCCCTTGGGGCCCTGAACACTGAAGCTTTCTTT
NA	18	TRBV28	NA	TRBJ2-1	CASESAGLRSSSYNEQFF	TGTGCCAGCGAGTCGGCGGGCCTGAGGTCTAGCTCCTACAATGAGCAGTTCTTC
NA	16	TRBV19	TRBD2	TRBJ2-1	CATTGRDGRAYNEQFF	TGTGCCACCACAGGAAGGGACGGGAGGGCCTACAATGAGCAGTTCTTC
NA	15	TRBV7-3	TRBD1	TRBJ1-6	CASSPPQGEDSPLHF	TGTGCCAGCAGCCCACCTCAGGGGGAGGATTCACCCCTCCACTTT
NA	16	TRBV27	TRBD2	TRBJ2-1	CASSELAGGPFNEQFF	TGTGCCAGCAGTGAACTAGCGGGAGGGCCGTTCAATGAGCAGTTCTTC
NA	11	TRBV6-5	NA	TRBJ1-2	CATQGFYGYTF	TGTGCCACGCAGGGGTTCTATGGCTACACCTTC
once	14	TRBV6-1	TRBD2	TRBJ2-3	CASSEGGASDTQYF	TGTGCCAGCAGTGAGGGAGGGGCCTCAGATACGCAGTATTTT
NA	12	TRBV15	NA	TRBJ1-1	CATSRRGTEAFF	TGTGCCACCAGCAGGCGGGGCACTGAAGCTTTCTTT
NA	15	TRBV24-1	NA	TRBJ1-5	CATSDGGGLNQPQHF	TGTGCCACCAGTGACGGGGGGGGGCTGAATCAGCCCCAGCATTTT
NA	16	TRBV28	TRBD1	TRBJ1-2	CASSSGQGPSLGGYTF	TGTGCCAGCAGCTCCGGACAGGGACCCTCCTTGGGTGGCTACACCTTC
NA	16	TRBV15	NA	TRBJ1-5	CATSIGTPHSNQPQHF	TGTGCCACCAGCATTGGGACACCTCATAGCAATCAGCCCCAGCATTTT
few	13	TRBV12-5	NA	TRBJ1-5	CASGFSSNQPQHF	TGTGCTAGTGGTTTCTCCAGCAATCAGCCCCAGCATTTT
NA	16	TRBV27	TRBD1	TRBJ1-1	CASSSDRAPMNTEAFF	TGTGCCAGCAGTTCCGACAGGGCCCCGATGAACACTGAAGCTTTCTTT
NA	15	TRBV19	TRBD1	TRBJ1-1	CASSILGTGETEAFF	TGTGCCAGTAGTATCTTGGGGACAGGGGAGACTGAAGCTTTCTTT
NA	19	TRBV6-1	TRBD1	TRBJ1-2	CASSDLSWDRGRSHYGYTF	TGTGCCAGCAGTGACTTATCCTGGGACAGGGGGCGTTCGCACTATGGCTACACCTTC
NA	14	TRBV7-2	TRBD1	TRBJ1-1	CASSPGTVNTEAFF	TGTGCCAGCAGCCCCGGGACAGTGAACACTGAAGCTTTCTTT
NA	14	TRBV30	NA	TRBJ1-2	CAWSPLGGNLDYTF	TGTGCCTGGAGCCCCTTGGGAGGGAACCTCGACTACACCTTC
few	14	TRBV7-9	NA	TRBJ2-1	CASSYQGLGGEQFF	TGTGCCAGCAGCTACCAGGGGCTAGGGGGAGAGCAGTTCTTC
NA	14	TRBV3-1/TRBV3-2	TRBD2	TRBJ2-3	CASSQRLATDTQYF	TGTGCCAGCAGCCAGAGACTAGCCACAGATACGCAGTATTTT
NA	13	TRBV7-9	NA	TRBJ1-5	CASSYGPYQPQHF	TGTGCCAGCAGCTATGGCCCTTATCAGCCCCAGCATTTT
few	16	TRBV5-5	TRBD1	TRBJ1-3	CASSPVTGYSGNTIYF	TGTGCCAGCAGCCCTGTGACAGGGTACTCTGGAAACACCATATATTTT
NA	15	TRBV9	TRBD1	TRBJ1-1	CASSPQGQANTEAFF	TGTGCCAGCAGCCCCCAGGGACAGGCGAACACTGAAGCTTTCTTT
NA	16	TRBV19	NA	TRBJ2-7	CASSRGLGRSGNEQYF	TGTGCCAGTAGTCGGGGTTTGGGGAGATCGGGCAACGAGCAGTACTTC
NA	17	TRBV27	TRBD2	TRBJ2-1	CASRLAGGGVSYNEQFF	TGTGCCAGCCGTCTAGCGGGAGGGGGAGTCTCCTACAATGAGCAGTTCTTC
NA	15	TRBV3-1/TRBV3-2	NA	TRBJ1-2	CASSHDVGVRLGYTF	TGTGCCAGCAGCCACGACGTAGGGGTGCGGCTTGGCTACACCTTC
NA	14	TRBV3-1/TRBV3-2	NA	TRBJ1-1	CASSQEGGWTEAFF	TGTGCCAGCAGCCAAGAGGGGGGTTGGACTGAAGCTTTCTTT
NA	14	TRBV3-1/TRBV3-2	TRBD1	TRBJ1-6	CASSLTGGITPLHF	TGTGCCAGCAGCCTCACAGGGGGCATTACACCCCTCCACTTT
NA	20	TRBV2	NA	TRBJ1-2	CASSGLVLGLGGERYYGYTF	TGTGCCAGCAGTGGACTGGTGCTCGGGTTGGGGGGAGAGAGGTACTATGGCTACACCTTC
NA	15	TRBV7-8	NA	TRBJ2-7	CASSLRSMRDYEQYF	TGTGCCAGCAGCCTACGGTCTATGAGGGACTACGAGCAGTACTTC
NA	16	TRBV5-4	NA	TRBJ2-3	CASSLGQGLSTDTQYF	TGTGCCAGCAGCTTGGGGCAGGGCCTTAGCACAGATACGCAGTATTTT
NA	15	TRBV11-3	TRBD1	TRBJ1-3	CASSRPGQAGNTIYF	TGTGCCAGCAGCCGACCTGGACAGGCCGGAAACACCATATATTTT
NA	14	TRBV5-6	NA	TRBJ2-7	CASSFGTETYEQYF	TGTGCCAGCAGCTTCGGCACAGAGACCTACGAGCAGTACTTC
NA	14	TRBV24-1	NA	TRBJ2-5	CATSDWRSQETQYF	TGTGCCACCAGTGACTGGAGAAGCCAAGAGACCCAGTACTTC
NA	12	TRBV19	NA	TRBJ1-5	CASGLISQPQHF	TGTGCCAGTGGACTGATCTCCCAGCCCCAGCATTTT
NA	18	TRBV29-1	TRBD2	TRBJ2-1	CSVDMGLAGRSVYNEQFF	TGCAGCGTTGACATGGGACTAGCGGGTAGGTCGGTTTACAATGAGCAGTTCTTC
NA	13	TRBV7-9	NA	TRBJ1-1	CASSLAQTLEAFF	TGTGCCAGCAGCTTAGCACAGACACTTGAAGCTTTCTTT
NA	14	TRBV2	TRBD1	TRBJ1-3	CASKTGTGRNTIYF	TGTGCCAGCAAGACCGGGACAGGGAGAAACACCATATATTTT
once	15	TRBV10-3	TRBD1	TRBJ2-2	CAIRGQGANTGELFF	TGTGCCATCAGGGGACAGGGCGCGAACACCGGGGAGCTGTTTTTT
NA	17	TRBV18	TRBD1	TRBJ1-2	CASSLSSTGRGDYGYTF	TGTGCCAGCTCACTTTCATCCACCGGCAGGGGGGACTATGGCTACACCTTC
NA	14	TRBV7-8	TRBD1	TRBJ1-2	CASSLGQGDYGYTF	TGTGCCAGCAGCCTCGGACAGGGCGACTATGGCTACACCTTC
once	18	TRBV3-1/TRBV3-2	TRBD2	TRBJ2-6	CASSQRGSGIAGANVLTF	TGTGCCAGCAGCCAAAGGGGAAGCGGGATTGCTGGGGCCAACGTCCTGACTTTC
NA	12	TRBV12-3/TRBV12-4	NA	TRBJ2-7	CASKGSAREQYF	TGTGCCAGCAAAGGAAGCGCACGCGAGCAGTACTTC
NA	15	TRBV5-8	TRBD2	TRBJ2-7	CASRWRTGGSYEQYF	TGTGCCAGCAGATGGAGGACGGGAGGCTCCTACGAGCAGTACTTC
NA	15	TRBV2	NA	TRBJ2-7	CASSERGGISYEQYF	TGTGCCAGCAGTGAAAGGGGCGGGATCTCCTACGAGCAGTACTTC
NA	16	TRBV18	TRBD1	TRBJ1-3	CASSPRQGPSGNTIYF	TGTGCCAGCTCACCCCGACAGGGTCCCTCTGGAAACACCATATATTTT
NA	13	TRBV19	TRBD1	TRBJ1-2	CASTADRARGYTF	TGTGCCAGTACTGCCGACAGGGCAAGGGGCTACACCTTC
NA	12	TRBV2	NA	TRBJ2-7	CASSEGPYEQYF	TGTGCCAGCAGTGAGGGCCCCTACGAGCAGTACTTC
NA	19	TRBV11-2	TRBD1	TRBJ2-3	CASSSQLTDRVVWTDTQYF	TGTGCCAGCAGCTCACAACTTACGGACAGGGTGGTTTGGACAGATACGCAGTATTTT
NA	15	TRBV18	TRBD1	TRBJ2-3	CASSPRTGSTDTQYF	TGTGCCAGCTCACCAAGGACAGGGAGCACAGATACGCAGTATTTT
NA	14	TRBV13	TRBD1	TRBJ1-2	CASSPGQGQHGYTF	TGTGCCAGCAGCCCAGGACAGGGACAGCATGGCTACACCTTC
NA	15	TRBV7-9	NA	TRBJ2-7	CASSHVEGGTYEQYF	TGTGCCAGCAGCCACGTGGAGGGAGGAACCTACGAGCAGTACTTC
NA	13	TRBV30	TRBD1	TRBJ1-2	CAWGRDRPRGYTF	TGTGCCTGGGGCCGGGACAGGCCAAGGGGATACACCTTC
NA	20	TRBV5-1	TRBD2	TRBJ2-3	CASSLGVGGPFSRVTDTQYF	TGCGCCAGCAGCTTGGGAGTGGGAGGGCCGTTTAGCCGGGTCACAGATACGCAGTATTTT